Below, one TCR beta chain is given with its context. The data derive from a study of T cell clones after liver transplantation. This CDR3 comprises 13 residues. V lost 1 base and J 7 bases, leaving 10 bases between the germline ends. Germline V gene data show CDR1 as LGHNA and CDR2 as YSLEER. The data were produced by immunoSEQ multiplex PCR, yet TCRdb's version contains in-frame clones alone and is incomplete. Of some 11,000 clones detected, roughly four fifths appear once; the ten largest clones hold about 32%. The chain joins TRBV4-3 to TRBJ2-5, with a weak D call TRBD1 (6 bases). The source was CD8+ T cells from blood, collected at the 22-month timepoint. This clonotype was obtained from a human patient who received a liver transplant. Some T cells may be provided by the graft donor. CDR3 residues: CASSQGLGGTQYF. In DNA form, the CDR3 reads TGCGCCAGCAGCCAAGGGCTAGGGGGGACCCAGTACTTC.